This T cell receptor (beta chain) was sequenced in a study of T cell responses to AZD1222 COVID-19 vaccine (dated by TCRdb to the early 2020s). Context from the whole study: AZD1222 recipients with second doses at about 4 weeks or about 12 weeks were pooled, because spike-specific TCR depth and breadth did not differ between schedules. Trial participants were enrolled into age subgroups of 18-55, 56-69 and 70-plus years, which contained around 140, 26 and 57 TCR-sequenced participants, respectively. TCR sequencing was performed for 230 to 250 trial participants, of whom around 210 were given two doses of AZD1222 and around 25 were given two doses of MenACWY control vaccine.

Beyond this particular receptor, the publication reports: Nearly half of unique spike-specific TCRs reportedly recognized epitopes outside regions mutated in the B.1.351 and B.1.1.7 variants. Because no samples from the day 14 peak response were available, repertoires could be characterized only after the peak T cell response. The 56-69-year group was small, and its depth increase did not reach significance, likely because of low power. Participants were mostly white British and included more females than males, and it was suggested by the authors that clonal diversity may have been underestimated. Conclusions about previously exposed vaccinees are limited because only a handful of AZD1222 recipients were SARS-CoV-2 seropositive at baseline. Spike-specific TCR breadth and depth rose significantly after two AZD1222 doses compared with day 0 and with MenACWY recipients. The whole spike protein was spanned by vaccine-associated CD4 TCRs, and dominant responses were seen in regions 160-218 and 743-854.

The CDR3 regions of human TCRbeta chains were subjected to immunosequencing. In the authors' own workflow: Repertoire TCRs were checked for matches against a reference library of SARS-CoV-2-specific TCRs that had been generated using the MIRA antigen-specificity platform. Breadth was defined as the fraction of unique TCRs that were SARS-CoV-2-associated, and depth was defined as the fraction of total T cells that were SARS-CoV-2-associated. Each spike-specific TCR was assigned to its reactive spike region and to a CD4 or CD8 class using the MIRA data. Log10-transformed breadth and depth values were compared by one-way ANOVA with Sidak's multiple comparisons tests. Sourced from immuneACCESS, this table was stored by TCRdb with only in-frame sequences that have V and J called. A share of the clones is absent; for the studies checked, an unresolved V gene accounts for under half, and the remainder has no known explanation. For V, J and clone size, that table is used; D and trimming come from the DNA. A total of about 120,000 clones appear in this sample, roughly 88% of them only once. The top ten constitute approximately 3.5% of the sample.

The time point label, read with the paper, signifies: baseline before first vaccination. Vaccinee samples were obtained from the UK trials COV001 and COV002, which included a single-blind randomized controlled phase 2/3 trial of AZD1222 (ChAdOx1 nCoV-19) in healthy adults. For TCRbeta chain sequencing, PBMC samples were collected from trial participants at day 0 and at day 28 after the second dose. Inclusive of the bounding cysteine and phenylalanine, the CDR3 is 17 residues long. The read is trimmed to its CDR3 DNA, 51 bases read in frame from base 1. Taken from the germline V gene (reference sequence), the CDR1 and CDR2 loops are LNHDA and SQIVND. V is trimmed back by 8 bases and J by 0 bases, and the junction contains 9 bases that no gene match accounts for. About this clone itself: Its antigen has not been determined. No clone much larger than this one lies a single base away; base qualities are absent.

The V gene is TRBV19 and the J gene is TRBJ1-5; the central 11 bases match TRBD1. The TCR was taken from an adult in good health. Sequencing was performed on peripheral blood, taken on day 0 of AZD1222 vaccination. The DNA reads TGTGCCAGTCGCGGACAGGGGGCACAGGATAGCAATCAGCCCCAGCATTTT. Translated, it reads CASRGQGAQDSNQPQHF.